One sample yielded the 14 T cell receptor beta chains listed below, sequenced in a study of blood T cell repertoires in COVID-19. TCRdb's copy holds only in-frame clones and misses some; the assay was immunoSEQ multiplex PCR. The sample contains 30,000 to 45,000 clones, about nine tenths of which appear only once. The sample was peripheral blood. The receptors stem from a human donor in a cohort sampled during active COVID-19.

The chain carries TRBV20-1 and TRBJ2-3; 9 positions agree with TRBD2. The germline CDR1 and CDR2 sequences are DFQATT and SNEGSKA (reference sequence). J lost 0 bases, V lost 3 bases, and 4 bases had no gene match. The length of the CDR3 is 15 residues. CDR3 amino acids: CSASNAGGSTDTQYF. CDR3 in DNA: TGCAGTGCTAGTAACGCGGGAGGGAGCACAGATACGCAGTATTTT.

This sequence joins TRBV7-2 and TRBJ2-7; perhaps TRBD2 as D (6 bases). V was clipped by 0 bases and J by 2 bases, with 20 bases between them. Germline CDR1 is SGHTA and CDR2 is FQGNSA. This CDR3 has 18 amino acids. The CDR3: CASSLAPTGGSGAYEQYF. CDR3 coding DNA: TGTGCCAGCAGCTTAGCGCCTACCGGGGGTAGCGGAGCCTACGAGCAGTACTTC.

The chain employs TRBV11-2 and TRBJ1-1, with a tentative D call TRBD1 (5 bases). Trimming took 4 bases from V and 2 from J, leaving 11 bases between them. Germline lookup yields CDR1 SGHAT and CDR2 FQNNGV. The CDR3 extends over 14 amino acids. Here the CDR3 DNA reads TGTGCCAGCAGCTGGACGGGGGGAAACACTGAAGCTTTCTTT. This codes for CASSWTGGNTEAFF.

The chain employs TRBV27 and TRBJ2-3, with unresolved D. Trimming took off 4 bases at V and 0 bases at J, with 11 bases between the two ends. CDR1 and CDR2 from the germline V gene are MNHEY and SMNVEV (reference sequence). The length of the CDR3 is 15 residues. In nucleotides, the CDR3 is TGTGCCAGCAGTTCAGTGACTCTGAGCACAGATACGCAGTATTTT. Translated, it gives CASSSVTLSTDTQYF.

The chain carries TRBV19 and TRBJ1-2, with TRBD1 identical over 7 bases. This CDR3 spans 14 amino acids. Per germline, CDR1 LNHDA and CDR2 SQIVND (reference sequence). With 2 bases clipped from V and 2 bases from J, the junction kept 2 bases outside the gene matches. The CDR3 reads CASSIMGQNYGYTF. CDR3 sequence (DNA): TGTGCCAGTAGTATAATGGGACAGAACTATGGCTACACCTTC.

V is TRBV29-1 and J is TRBJ1-1; tentatively, D is TRBD1 (5 bases). Germline V gene sequence: CDR1 SQVTM, CDR2 ANQGSEA. V was cut by 5 bases and J by 7 bases, with 20 bases left in between. The CDR3 is 14 amino acids. The CDR3 nucleotides are TGCAGCGTTTCCAGGGCTCTTTCCGACAGTGAAGCTTTCTTT. Protein: CSVSRALSDSEAFF.

V and J are TRBV7-9 and TRBJ2-7, with 7 nucleotides matching TRBD1. The V and J ends lost 1 base and 4 bases, in that order; junction bases with no gene match: 4. Germline lookup yields CDR1 SEHNR and CDR2 FQNEAQ (reference sequence). The CDR3 totals 14 residues. The CDR3 nucleotides read TGTGCCAGCAGCTTAGACCTCAGGGGGTACGAGCAGTACTTC. Protein: CASSLDLRGYEQYF.

This clone was picked up a small number of times. The chain uses TRBV10-3 and TRBJ1-3; D is perhaps TRBD1 (6 bases). Trimming stripped 0 bases from V and 0 bases from J, with 12 bases between. The germline CDR1 and CDR2 sequences are ENHRY and SYGVKD. The CDR3 is 17 residues long. CDR3 in amino acids: CAISESPGHLSGNTIYF. The CDR3 bases are TGTGCCATCAGTGAGTCTCCGGGACATCTCTCTGGAAACACCATATATTTT.

This clone was observed once. The genes are TRBV5-1 and TRBJ2-2; D perhaps matches TRBD2 (6 bases). This CDR3 contains 15 residues. Germline V gene lookup returns CDR1 SGHRS and CDR2 YFSETQ. Trimming took 0 bases from V and 5 from J, leaving 11 bases between them. In nucleotides, the CDR3 is TGCGCCAGCAGCTTGGTTCAACGGGAGACCGGGGAGCTGTTTTTT. This sequence encodes CASSLVQRETGELFF.

This clone has just a few counts. This rearrangement joins TRBV7-9 to TRBJ2-5, with 11 bases identical to TRBD2. Germline assignment: CDR1 SEHNR and CDR2 FQNEAQ (reference sequence). The J segment lost 1 base and the V segment lost 4 bases, leaving 11 bases of the junction unmatched. This CDR3 spans 18 amino acids. CDR3 sequence (DNA): TGTGCCAGCAGCTCGGGAACTGGGACTAGCGGACCCCAAGAGACCCAGTACTTC. As protein: CASSSGTGTSGPQETQYF.

This chain uses TRBV3-1 (or the pseudogene TRBV3-2) with TRBJ2-1; D is undetermined. Trimming removed 4 bases at V and 5 bases at J, with 9 bases between. This CDR3 contains 13 residues. Germline V gene data show CDR1 as LGHDT and CDR2 as YNNKEL (reference sequence). The CDR3 loop reads CASSPDLHNEQFF. CDR3 DNA sequence: TGTGCCAGCAGCCCTGACTTACACAATGAGCAGTTCTTC.

The chain uses TRBV28 and TRBJ2-6, with D maybe TRBD1 (6 bases). The CDR3 consists of 15 residues. V was trimmed by 6 bases and J by 1 base, leaving 10 bases between them. Germline V gene lookup returns CDR1 MDHEN and CDR2 SYDVKM. The CDR3 DNA follows: TGTGCCAGCAGCTCTACAGGGTCTGGGGCCAACGTCCTGACTTTC. This translates into CASSSTGSGANVLTF.

The CDR3: CASSQGQGKTEAFF. CDR3 bases: TGCGCCAGCTCCCAGGGACAGGGAAAGACTGAAGCTTTCTTT. This chain links TRBV5-1 with TRBJ1-1; 9 nucleotides agree with TRBD1. The J segment lost 5 bases and the V segment lost 7 bases, leaving 9 bases of the junction unmatched. The CDR3 length is 14 residues. Germline values: CDR1 SGHRS, CDR2 YFSETQ.

The chain carries TRBV29-1 and TRBJ2-2; D is undetermined. Germline V gives CDR1 SQVTM, CDR2 ANQGSEA. The ends were cut back, 6 bases at V and 3 bases at J, with 8 bases in the middle. There are 12 residues in the CDR3. This CDR3 is CSVGRDTGELFF. The DNA for the CDR3 is TGCAGCGTGGGCCGGGACACCGGGGAGCTGTTTTTT.